These 3 T cell receptor beta chains originate from one sample sequenced in a study of blood T cell repertoires in COVID-19. Only in-frame clones appear in the TCRdb table, and some are missing; sequencing was by immunoSEQ multiplex PCR. The sample holds roughly 14,000 clones, 75% to 85% seen once. Sequencing was performed on peripheral blood. The receptors originated from a woman aged 45-59 years with active or convalescent COVID-19.

The rearrangement uses TRBV28 and TRBJ1-2, with D perhaps TRBD1 (5 bases). Trimming removed 2 bases at V and 4 bases at J, with 8 bases between. Germline CDR1 and CDR2: MDHEN and SYDVKM. CDR3 size: 13 residues. The CDR3 region has the DNA TGTGCCAGCAGTTTAGGGGCAGCCTATGGCTACACCTTC. Translating it yields CASSLGAAYGYTF.

This chain links TRBV19 with TRBJ2-3; 8 bases are shared with TRBD2. The V and J ends lost 4 bases and 4 bases, in that order; junction bases with no gene match: 7. The CDR3 is 15 residues long. Germline CDR1 reads LNHDA; CDR2 reads SQIVND (reference sequence). CDR3 region: CASSTLRGGADTQYF. CDR3 bases: TGTGCCAGTAGTACACTCCGGGGGGGGGCAGATACGCAGTATTTT.

The chain combines TRBV14 with TRBJ1-1, with TRBD1 identical over 7 bases. The V segment lost 1 base and the J segment 0 bases; nucleotides outside the gene matches: 2. Per the germline V gene, CDR1 is SGHDN and CDR2 is FVKESK. The CDR3 runs to 15 residues. CDR3 residues: CASSQGGQMNTEAFF. In DNA, the CDR3 is TGTGCCAGCAGCCAAGGGGGACAGATGAACACTGAAGCTTTCTTT.